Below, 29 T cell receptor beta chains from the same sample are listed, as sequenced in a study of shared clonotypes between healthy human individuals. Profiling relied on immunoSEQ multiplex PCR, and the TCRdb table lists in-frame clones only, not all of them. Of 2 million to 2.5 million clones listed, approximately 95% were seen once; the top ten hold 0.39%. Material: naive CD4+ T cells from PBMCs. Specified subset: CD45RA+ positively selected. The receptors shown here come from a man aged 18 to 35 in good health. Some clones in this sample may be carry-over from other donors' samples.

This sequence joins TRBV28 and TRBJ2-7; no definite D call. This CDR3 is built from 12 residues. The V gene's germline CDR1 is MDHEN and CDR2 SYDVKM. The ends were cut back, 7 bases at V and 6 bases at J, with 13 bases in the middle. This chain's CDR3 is CASNGSLREQYF. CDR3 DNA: TGTGCCAGCAACGGAAGTTTACGCGAGCAGTACTTC. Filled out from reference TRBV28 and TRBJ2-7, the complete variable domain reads DVKVTQSSRYLVKRTGEKVFLECVQDMDHENMFWYRQDPGLGLRLIYFSYDVKMKEKGDIPEGYSVSREKKERFSLILESASTNQTSMYLCASNGSLREQYFGPGTRLTVT.

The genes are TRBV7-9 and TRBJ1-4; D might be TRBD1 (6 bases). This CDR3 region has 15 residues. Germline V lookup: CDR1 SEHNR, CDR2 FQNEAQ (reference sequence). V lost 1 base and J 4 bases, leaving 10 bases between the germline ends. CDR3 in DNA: TGTGCCAGCAGCTTAGACGGGGGCAGTAATGAAAAACTGTTTTTT. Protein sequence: CASSLDGGSNEKLFF.

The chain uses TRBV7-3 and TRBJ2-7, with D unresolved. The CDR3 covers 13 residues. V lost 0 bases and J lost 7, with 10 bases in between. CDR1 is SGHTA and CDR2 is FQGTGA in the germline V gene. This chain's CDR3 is CASSLTDSWEQYF. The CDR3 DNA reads TGTGCCAGCAGCTTAACAGACTCCTGGGAGCAGTACTTC. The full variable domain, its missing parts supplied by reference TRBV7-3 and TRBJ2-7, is GAGVSQTPSNKVTEKGKYVELRCDPISGHTALYWYRQSLGQGPEFLIYFQGTGAADDSGLPNDRFFAVRPEGSVSTLKIQRTERGDSAVYLCASSLTDSWEQYFGPGTRLTVT.

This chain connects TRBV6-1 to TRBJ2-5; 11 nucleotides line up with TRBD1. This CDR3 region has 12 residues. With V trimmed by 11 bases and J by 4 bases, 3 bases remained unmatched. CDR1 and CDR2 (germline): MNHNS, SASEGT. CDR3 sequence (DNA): TGTGCCGGACAGGGGGCTGGAGAGACCCAGTACTTC. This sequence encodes CAGQGAGETQYF.

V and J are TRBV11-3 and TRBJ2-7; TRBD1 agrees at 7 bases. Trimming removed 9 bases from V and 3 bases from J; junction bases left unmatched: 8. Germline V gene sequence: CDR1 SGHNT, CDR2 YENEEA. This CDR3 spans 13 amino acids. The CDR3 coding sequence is TGTGCCAGTCAACAGGGGCCGGGCTACGAGCAGTACTTC. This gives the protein CASQQGPGYEQYF.

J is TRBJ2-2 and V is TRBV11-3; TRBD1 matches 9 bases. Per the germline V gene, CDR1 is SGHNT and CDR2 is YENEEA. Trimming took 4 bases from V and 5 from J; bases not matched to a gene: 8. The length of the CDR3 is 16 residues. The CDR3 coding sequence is TGTGCCAGCAGCTGGGGACAGGGTGGAGGTACCGGGGAGCTGTTTTTT. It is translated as CASSWGQGGGTGELFF.

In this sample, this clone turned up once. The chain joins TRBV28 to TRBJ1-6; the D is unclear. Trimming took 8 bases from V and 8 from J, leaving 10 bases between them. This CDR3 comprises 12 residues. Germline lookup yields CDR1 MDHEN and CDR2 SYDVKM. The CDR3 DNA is TGTGCCAGCTCAACTTGGGATTCACCCCTCCACTTT. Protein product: CASSTWDSPLHF.

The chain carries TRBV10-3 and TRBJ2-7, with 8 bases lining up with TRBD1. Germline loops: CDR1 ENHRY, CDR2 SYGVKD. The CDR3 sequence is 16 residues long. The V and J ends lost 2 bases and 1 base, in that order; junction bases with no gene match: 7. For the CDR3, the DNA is TGTGCCATCAGTGAGGGAGGACAGGGTGTATCCTACGAGCAGTACTTC. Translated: CAISEGGQGVSYEQYF.

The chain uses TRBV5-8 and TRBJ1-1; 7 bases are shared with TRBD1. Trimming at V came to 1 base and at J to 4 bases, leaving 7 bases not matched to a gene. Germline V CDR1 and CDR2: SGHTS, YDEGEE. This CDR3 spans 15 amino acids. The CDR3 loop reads CASSLRGQGFTEAFF. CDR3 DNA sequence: TGTGCCAGCAGCTTGAGGGGGCAGGGTTTCACTGAAGCTTTCTTT.

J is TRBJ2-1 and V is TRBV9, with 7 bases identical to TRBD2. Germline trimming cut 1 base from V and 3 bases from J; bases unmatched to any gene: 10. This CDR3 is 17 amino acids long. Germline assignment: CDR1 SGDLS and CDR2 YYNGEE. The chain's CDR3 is CASSVQGGGSVYNEQFF. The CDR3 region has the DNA TGTGCCAGCAGCGTACAAGGTGGCGGGAGTGTCTACAATGAGCAGTTCTTC. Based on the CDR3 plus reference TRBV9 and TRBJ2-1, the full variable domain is DSGVTQTPKHLITATGQRVTLRCSPRSGDLSVYWYQQSLDQGLQFLIQYYNGEERAKGNILERFSAQQFPDLHSELNLSSLELGDSALYFCASSVQGGGSVYNEQFFGPGTRLTVL.

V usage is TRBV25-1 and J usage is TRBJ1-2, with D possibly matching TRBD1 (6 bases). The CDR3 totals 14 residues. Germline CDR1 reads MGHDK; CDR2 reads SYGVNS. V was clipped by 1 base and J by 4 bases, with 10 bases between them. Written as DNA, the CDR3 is TGTGCCAGCAGTGAATTGGGGGGCAGCTATGGCTACACCTTC. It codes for CASSELGGSYGYTF.

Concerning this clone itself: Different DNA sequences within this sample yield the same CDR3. CDR3 in amino acids: CASSPRQYEQYF. CDR3 coding DNA: TGTGCCAGCTCACCACGGCAGTACGAGCAGTACTTC. The J gene is TRBJ2-7, the V gene TRBV18; D uncertain. Germline lookup yields CDR1 KGHSH and CDR2 LQKENI. Trimming removed 1 base from V and 4 bases from J, with 5 bases in between. The CDR3 contains 12 residues.

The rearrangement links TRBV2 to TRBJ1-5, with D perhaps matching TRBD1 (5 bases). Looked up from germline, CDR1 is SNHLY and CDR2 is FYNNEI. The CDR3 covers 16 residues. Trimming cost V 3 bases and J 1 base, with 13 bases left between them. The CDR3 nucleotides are TGTGCCAGCAGTGATCGTGGGGGAGGAAGCAATCAGCCCCAGCATTTT. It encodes CASSDRGGGSNQPQHF. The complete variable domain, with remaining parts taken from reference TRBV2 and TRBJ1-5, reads EPEVTQTPSHQVTQMGQEVILRCVPISNHLYFYWYRQILGQKVEFLVSFYNNEISEKSEIFDDQFSVERPDGSNFTLKIRSTKLEDSAMYFCASSDRGGGSNQPQHFGDGTRLSIL.

In DNA, the CDR3 is TGTGCCAGCAGTGAAAGTGCAGCGGTGGCCCCCTACGAGCAGTACTTC. Translation gives CASSESAAVAPYEQYF. The chain couples TRBV2 to TRBJ2-7; weak D call: TRBD2 (5 bases). The CDR3 has 16 residues. Germline CDR1 and CDR2: SNHLY and FYNNEI. Between the trimmed V and J ends, which lost 2 bases and 2 bases, there was a span of 16 bases.

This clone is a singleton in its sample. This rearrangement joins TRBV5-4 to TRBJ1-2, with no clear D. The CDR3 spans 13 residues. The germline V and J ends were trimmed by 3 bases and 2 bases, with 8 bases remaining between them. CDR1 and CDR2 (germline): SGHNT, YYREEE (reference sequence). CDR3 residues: CASSWTQNYGYTF. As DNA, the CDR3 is TGTGCCAGCAGCTGGACCCAGAACTATGGCTACACCTTC.

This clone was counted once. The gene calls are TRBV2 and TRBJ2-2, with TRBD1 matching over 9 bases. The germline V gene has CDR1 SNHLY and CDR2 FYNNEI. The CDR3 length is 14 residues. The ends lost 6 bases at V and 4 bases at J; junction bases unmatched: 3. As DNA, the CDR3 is TGTGCCAGCAGGGAGACAGGGGGCACCGGGGAGCTGTTTTTT. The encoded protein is CASRETGGTGELFF.

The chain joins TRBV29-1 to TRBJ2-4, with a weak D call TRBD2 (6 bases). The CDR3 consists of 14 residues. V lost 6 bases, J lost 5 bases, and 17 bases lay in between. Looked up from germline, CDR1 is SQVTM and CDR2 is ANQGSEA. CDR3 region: CSVSPLGGENIQYF. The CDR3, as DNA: TGCAGCGTATCCCCTCTGGGCGGGGAAAACATTCAGTACTTC.

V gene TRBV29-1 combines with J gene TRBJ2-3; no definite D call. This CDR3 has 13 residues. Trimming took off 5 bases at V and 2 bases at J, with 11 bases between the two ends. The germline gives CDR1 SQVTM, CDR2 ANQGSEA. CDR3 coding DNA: TGCAGCGTTTGGCCACGGTTCACAGATACGCAGTATTTT. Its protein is CSVWPRFTDTQYF.

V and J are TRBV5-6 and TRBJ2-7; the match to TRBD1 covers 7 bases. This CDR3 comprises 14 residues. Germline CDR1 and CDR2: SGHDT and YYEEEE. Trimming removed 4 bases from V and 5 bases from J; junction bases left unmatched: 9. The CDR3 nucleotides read TGTGCCAGCAGCCAACCGGACAGGTTCCACGAGCAGTACTTC. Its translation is CASSQPDRFHEQYF.

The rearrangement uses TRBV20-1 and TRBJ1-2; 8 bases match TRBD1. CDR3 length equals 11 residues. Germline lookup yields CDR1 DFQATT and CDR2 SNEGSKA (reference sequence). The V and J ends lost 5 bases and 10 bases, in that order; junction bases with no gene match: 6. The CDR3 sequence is CSARPGQDYTF. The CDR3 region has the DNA TGCAGTGCTCGGCCGGGACAGGACTACACCTTC.

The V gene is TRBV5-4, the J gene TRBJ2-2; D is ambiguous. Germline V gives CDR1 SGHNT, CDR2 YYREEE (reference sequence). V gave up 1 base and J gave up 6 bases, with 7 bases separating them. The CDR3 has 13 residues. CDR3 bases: TGTGCCAGCAGCTTGTATGTGCCCGGGGAGCTGTTTTTT. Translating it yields CASSLYVPGELFF.

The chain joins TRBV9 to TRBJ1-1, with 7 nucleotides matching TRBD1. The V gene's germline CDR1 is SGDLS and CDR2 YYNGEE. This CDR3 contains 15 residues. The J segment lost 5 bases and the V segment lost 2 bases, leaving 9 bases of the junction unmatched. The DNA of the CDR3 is TGTGCCAGCAGCGTTGACAGGGAAATACGGACTGAAGCTTTCTTT. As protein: CASSVDREIRTEAFF.

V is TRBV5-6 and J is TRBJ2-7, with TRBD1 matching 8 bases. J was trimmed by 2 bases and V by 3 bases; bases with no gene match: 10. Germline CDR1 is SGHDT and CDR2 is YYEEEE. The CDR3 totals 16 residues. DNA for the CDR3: TGTGCCAGCAGCTCCCCAGGACAGGGTAGACCCTACGAGCAGTACTTC. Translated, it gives CASSSPGQGRPYEQYF. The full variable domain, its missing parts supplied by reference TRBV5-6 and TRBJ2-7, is DAGVTQSPTHLIKTRGQQVTLRCSPKSGHDTVSWYQQALGQGPQFIFQYYEEEERQRGNFPDRFSGHQFPNYSSELNVNALLLGDSALYLCASSSPGQGRPYEQYFGPGTRLTVT.

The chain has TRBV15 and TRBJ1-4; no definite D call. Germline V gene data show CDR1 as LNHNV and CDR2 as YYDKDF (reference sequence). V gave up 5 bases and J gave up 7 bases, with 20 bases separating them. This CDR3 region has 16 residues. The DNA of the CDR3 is TGTGCCACCAGCCCCTTGGGTTCGGCTGGTGGTGAAAAACTGTTTTTT. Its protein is CATSPLGSAGGEKLFF.

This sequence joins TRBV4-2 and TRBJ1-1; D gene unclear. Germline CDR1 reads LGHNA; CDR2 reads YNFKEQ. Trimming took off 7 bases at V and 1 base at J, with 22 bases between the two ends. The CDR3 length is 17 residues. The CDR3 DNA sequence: TGTGCCAGCACCTCAGCGGGGTACGGTTTTGGGAACACTGAAGCTTTCTTT. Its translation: CASTSAGYGFGNTEAFF.

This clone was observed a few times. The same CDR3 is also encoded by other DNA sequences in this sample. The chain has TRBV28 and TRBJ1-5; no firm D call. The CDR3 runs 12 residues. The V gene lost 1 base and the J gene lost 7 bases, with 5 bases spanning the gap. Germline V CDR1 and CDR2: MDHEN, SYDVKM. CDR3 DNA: TGTGCCAGCAGTTTATCAGGACAGCCCCAGCATTTT. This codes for CASSLSGQPQHF.

CDR3 in amino acids: CASSIGTGGKETQYF. The CDR3 DNA reads as TGTGCCAGCAGTATCGGGACAGGGGGAAAAGAGACCCAGTACTTC. V usage is TRBV5-5 and J usage is TRBJ2-5; 11 bases match TRBD1. Germline CDR1 reads SGHKS; CDR2 reads YYEKEE (reference sequence). The CDR3 loop spans 15 amino acids. V lost 5 bases, J lost 3 bases, and 6 bases stayed unmatched.

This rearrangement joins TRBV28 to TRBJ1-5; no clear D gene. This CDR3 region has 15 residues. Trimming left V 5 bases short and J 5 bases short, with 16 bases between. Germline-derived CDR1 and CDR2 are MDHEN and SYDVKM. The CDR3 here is CASSPRASGYQPQHF. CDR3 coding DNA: TGTGCCAGCAGTCCCCGGGCCAGTGGGTATCAGCCCCAGCATTTT.

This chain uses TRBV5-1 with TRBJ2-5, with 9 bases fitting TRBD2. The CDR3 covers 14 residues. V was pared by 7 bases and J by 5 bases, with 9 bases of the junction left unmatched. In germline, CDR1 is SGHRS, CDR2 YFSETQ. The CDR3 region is CASSPPREGETQYF. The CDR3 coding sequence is TGCGCCAGCTCCCCCCCGCGGGAGGGGGAGACCCAGTACTTC.